This T cell receptor (beta chain) originates from a study of blood T cell repertoires in COVID-19. The overall study: Acute and convalescent COVID-19 specimens originated in the United States, Italy and Spain.

Germline CDR1 reads MDHEN; CDR2 reads SYDVKM. This CDR3 has 15 residues. V was trimmed by 7 bases and J by 7 bases, leaving 20 bases between them. Per the original data handling: Reference gene primer amplification in the assay estimated nucleated cell counts. Method: immunoSEQ multiplex PCR; TCRdb's copy keeps in-frame clones and lacks some. V, J and clone size were drawn from that table, and D and trimming were deduced from the DNA. The top ten clones hold around 53% of a sample with tens of thousands of clones, over 80% of them seen once. Sequenced material: peripheral blood. The TCR was taken from an older man with acute or convalescent COVID-19. The chain recombines TRBV28 with TRBJ1-5; possible D gene TRBD1, 6 bases. Written as DNA, the CDR3 is TGTGCCAGCAACATCCCCGGACAGAGAATCCAGCCCCAGCATTTT. It codes for CASNIPGQRIQPQHF.